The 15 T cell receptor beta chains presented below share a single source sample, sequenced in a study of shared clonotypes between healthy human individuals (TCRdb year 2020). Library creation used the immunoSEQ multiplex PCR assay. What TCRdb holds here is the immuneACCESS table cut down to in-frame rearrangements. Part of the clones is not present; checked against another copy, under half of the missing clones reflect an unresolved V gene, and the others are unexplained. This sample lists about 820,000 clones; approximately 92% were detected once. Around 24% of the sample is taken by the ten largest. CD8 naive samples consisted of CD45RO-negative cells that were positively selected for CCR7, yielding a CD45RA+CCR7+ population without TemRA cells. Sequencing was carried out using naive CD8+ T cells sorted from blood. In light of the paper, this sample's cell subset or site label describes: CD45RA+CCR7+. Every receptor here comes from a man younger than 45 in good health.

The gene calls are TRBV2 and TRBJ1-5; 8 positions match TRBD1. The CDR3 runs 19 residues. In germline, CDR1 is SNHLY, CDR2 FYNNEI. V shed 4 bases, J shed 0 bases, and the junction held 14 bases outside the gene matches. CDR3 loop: CASSGPDRERQYSNQPQHF. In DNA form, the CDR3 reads TGTGCCAGCAGTGGCCCGGACAGGGAACGACAGTATAGCAATCAGCCCCAGCATTTT.

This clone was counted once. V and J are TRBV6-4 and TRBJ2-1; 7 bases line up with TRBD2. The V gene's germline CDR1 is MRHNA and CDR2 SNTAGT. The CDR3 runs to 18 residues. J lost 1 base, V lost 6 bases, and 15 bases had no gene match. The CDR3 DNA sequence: TGTGCCAGCAGCAGCAAACTAGCGTTAAGTGGGTCCTACAATGAGCAGTTCTTC. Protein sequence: CASSSKLALSGSYNEQFF.

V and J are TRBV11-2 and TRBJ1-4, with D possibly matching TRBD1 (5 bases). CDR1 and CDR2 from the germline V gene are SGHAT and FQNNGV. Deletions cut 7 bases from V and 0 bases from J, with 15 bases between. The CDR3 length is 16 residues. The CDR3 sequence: CASTPPDSATNEKLFF. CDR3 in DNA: TGTGCCAGCACCCCTCCAGACAGTGCAACTAATGAAAAACTGTTTTTT.

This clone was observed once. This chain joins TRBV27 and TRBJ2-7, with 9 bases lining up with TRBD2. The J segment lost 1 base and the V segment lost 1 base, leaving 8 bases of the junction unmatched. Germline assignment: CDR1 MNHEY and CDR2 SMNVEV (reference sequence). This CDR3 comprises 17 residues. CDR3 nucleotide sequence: TGTGCCAGCAGTTTATTGCTCCCTAGCGGGACATCCTACGAGCAGTACTTC. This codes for CASSLLLPSGTSYEQYF.

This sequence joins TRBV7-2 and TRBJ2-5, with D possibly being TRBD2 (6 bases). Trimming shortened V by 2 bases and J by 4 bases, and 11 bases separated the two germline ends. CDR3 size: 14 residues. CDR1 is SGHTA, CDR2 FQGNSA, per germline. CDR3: CASSLPGSGETQYF. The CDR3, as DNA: TGTGCCAGCAGCTTACCGGGTAGCGGAGAGACCCAGTACTTC.

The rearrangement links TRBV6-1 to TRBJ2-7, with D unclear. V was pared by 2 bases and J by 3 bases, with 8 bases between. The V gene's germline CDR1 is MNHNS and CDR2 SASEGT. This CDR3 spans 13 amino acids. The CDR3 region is CASSESLDYEQYF. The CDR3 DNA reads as TGTGCCAGCAGTGAATCTCTGGACTACGAGCAGTACTTC.

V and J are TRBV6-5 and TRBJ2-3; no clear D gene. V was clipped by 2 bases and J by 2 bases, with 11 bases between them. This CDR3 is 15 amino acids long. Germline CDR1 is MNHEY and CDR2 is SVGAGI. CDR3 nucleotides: TGTGCCAGCAGTTACGGGCAGAAGAACACAGATACGCAGTATTTT. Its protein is CASSYGQKNTDTQYF.

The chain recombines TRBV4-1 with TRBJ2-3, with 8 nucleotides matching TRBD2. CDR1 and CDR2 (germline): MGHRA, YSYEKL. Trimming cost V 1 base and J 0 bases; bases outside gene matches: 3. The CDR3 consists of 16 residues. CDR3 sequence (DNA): TGCGCCAGCAGCCAAGGACTAGCGCAGAGCACAGATACGCAGTATTTT. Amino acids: CASSQGLAQSTDTQYF.

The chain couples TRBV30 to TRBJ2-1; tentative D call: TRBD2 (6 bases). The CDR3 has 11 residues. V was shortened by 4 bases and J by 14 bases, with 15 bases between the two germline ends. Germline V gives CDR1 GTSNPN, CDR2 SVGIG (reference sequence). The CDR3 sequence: CAWINEGGKFF. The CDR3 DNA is TGTGCCTGGATCAACGAGGGCGGGAAGTTCTTC.

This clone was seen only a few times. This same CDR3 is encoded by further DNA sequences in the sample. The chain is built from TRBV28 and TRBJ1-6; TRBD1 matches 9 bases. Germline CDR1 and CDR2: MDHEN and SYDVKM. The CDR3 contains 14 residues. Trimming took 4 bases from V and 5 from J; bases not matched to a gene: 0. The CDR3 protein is CASSWDRDNSPLHF. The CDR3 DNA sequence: TGTGCCAGCAGTTGGGACAGGGATAATTCACCCCTCCACTTT.

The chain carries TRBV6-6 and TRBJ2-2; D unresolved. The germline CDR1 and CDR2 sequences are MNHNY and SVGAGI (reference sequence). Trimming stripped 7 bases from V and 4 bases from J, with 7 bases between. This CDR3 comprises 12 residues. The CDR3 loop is CASTQLTGELFF. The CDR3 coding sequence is TGTGCCAGCACTCAACTCACCGGGGAGCTGTTTTTT.

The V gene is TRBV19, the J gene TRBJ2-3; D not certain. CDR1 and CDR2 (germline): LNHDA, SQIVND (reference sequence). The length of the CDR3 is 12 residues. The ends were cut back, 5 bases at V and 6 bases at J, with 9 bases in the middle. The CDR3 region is CASSPPSDTQYF. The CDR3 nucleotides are TGTGCCAGTAGTCCCCCGTCGGATACGCAGTATTTT.

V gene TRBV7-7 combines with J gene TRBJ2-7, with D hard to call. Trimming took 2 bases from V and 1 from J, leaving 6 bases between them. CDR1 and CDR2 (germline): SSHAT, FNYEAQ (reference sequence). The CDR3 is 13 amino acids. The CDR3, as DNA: TGTGCCAGCAGCTTAAACCCGTCCTACGAGCAGTACTTC. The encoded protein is CASSLNPSYEQYF.

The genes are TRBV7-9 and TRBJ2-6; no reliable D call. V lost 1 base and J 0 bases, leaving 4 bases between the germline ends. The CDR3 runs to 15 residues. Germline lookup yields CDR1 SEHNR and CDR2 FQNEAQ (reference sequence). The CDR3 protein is CASSLVPSGANVLTF. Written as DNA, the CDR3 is TGTGCCAGCAGCTTAGTTCCCTCTGGGGCCAACGTCCTGACTTTC.

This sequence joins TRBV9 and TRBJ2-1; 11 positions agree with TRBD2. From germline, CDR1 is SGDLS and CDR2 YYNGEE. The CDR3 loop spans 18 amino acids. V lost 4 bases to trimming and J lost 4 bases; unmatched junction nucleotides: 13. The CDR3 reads CASSLNRHTSGSYNEQFF. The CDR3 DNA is TGTGCCAGCAGCCTCAACCGCCATACTAGCGGGAGTTACAATGAGCAGTTCTTC.